This T cell receptor (beta chain) comes out of a study of blood T cell repertoires in COVID-19. The study recruited people aged 18 to 89 years across some 23 US areas. Clinical history reported by participants formed the basis on which cohorts were assigned. Cohort 3 recovered donors had two negative PCRs, clearance, or symptom resolution. CDR3 length: 16 amino acids. J lost 9 bases, V lost 3 bases, and 13 bases had no gene match. The germline gives CDR1 KGHSH, CDR2 LQKENI. TCRdb keeps only in-frame clones here, not all; method: immunoSEQ multiplex PCR. The sample consists of roughly 500,000 clones, approximately 88% of them appearing once.

Sequenced material: PBMCs or T cells enriched from blood (not recorded which). The source of this sequence is a woman between 35 and 50 years old who had recovered from COVID-19. This chain joins TRBV18 and TRBJ2-1; the match to TRBD2 covers 8 bases. This chain's CDR3 is CASSPRQRETSSEQFF. The DNA of the CDR3 is TGTGCCAGCTCACCCCGTCAGCGGGAGACATCCTCTGAGCAGTTCTTC.